The rows below give T cell receptor beta chains drawn from one sample of a study of T cells in Graves' hyperthyroidism and ophthalmopathy. One entry per CDR3 protein results from TCRdb running MiXCR on the multiplex PCR reads. Here the sample spans 500,000 to 800,000 distinct CDR3 sequences, just under 45% being singletons. Specimen: peripheral blood or thyroid tissue (not recorded which). Receptors originate from an adult man with Graves' disease, either hyperthyroidism or ophthalmopathy (not recorded which). The CDR3 runs from the conserved cysteine through the conserved F or W. A D gene is named only where the DNA matches it firmly. A clone size is listed for some rows: how often the clone was seen (once, few, many), or a class if it is expanded.

TRBJ1-1 | many | TRBV25-1 | - | TGTGCCAGCAGTGAATATGGGGGACTCAACACTGAAGCTTTCTTT | CASSEYGGLNTEAFF
TRBJ2-7 | - | TRBV5-1 | TRBD1 | TGCGCCAGCAGCTTGGACGGACAGGGGGACGAGCAGTACTTC | CASSLDGQGDEQYF
TRBJ2-7 | few | TRBV7-2 | - | TGTGCCAGCAGTGAGCGTGGACGCGGGGACGACGAGCAGTACTTC | CASSERGRGDDEQYF
TRBJ2-3 | few | TRBV10-2 | TRBD2 | TGCGCCAGCCAGCGGGAGGGCACAGATACGCAGTATTTT | CASQREGTDTQYF
TRBJ1-6 | - | TRBV6-5 | - | TGTGCCAGCAGTTACTCACCGAACTCCGGGGGGCCCCTCCACTTT | CASSYSPNSGGPLHF
TRBJ2-7 | few | TRBV19 | - | TGTGCCAGTAGTGGGGTCTCCTACGAGCAGTACTTC | CASSGVSYEQYF
TRBJ2-5 | many | TRBV7-9 | - | TGTGCCAGCAGCCAAATCGGCGAGACCCAGTACTTC | CASSQIGETQYF
TRBJ1-2 | - | TRBV13 | - | TGTGCCAGCAGCTTAAATTCATGGGACTATGGCTACACCTTC | CASSLNSWDYGYTF
TRBJ2-5 | many | TRBV9 | - | TGTGCCAGCAGCGTAGATGGATCGCGGCGGACCCAGTACTTC | CASSVDGSRRTQYF
TRBJ1-5 | - | TRBV7-9 | - | TGTGCCAGCAGCGTCGACACAGGTTCGGATCAGCCCCAGCATTTT | CASSVDTGSDQPQHF
TRBJ1-1 | many | TRBV19 | - | TGTGCCAGTAGTAAGGACACTGACACTGAAGCTTTCTTT | CASSKDTDTEAFF
TRBJ1-4 | few | TRBV7-9 | - | TGTGCCAGCAGCCACAGGGATAGGCCTAATGAAAAACTGTTTTTT | CASSHRDRPNEKLFF
TRBJ1-2 | many | TRBV7-2 | - | TGTGCCAGCAGCTTAGTCTTGCAGGCGCGGAAGAGTGGCTACACCTTC | CASSLVLQARKSGYTF
TRBJ1-1 | - | TRBV29-1 | TRBD1 | TGCAGCGTTGAGTGGGACAGGGGCATGAACACTGAAGCTTTCTTT | CSVEWDRGMNTEAFF
TRBJ1-1 | - | TRBV15 | - | TGTGCCACCAGCAGCTTGGCTGACCCGAACACTGAAGCTTTCTTT | CATSSLADPNTEAFF
TRBJ2-7 | few | TRBV19 | TRBD2 | TGTGCCAGTAGTATCCGGCAGGGAGGGTACGAGCAGTACTTC | CASSIRQGGYEQYF
TRBJ1-6 | - | TRBV24-1 | - | TGTGCCACCAGTGATGGGCAGGGCCCCCTCCACTTT | CATSDGQGPLHF
TRBJ1-6 | few | TRBV20-1 | - | TGCAGTGCTAGAGATCCCGGCAGGGGAATCGAGAATTCACCCCTCCACTTT | CSARDPGRGIENSPLHF
TRBJ1-4 | - | TRBV29-1 | TRBD1 | TGCAGCGTGACAGGGGCGGTTGAAAAACTGTTTTTT | CSVTGAVEKLFF
TRBJ1-1 | - | TRBV7-6 | TRBD1 | TGTGCCAGCAGCTTAAGCCTAGCGGGACAGGACAGCGCTTTCTTT | CASSLSLAGQDSAFF
TRBJ1-1 | many | TRBV7-2 | - | TGTGCCAGCAGCTTCGGGCCGATGAACACTGAAGCTTTCTTT | CASSFGPMNTEAFF
TRBJ2-2 | - | TRBV15 | - | TGTGCCACCAGCAGGGGACATCGGGAGCTGTTTTTT | CATSRGHRELFF
TRBJ1-1 | once | TRBV5-1 | TRBD1 | TGCGCCAGCAGCGAAGGGACAGGGGGCTCGAACACTGAAGCTTTCTTT | CASSEGTGGSNTEAFF
TRBJ1-1 | few | TRBV30 | TRBD1 | TGTGCCTGGAACAGGGGGAGGGACACTGAAGCTTTCTTT | CAWNRGRDTEAFF
TRBJ1-5 | - | TRBV2 | - | TGTGCCAGCAGTTTATCCGACAGCTCTTATCAGCCCCAGCATTTT | CASSLSDSSYQPQHF
TRBJ2-3 | - | TRBV7-8 | - | TGTGCCAGCAGCCAGGGAGCAGATACGCAGTATTTT | CASSQGADTQYF
TRBJ1-4 | once | TRBV12-3/TRBV12-4 | - | TGTGCCAGCAGTTTAGGCGATTACCAGCAGTCGAACGAAAAACTGTTTTTT | CASSLGDYQQSNEKLFF
TRBJ2-7 | few | TRBV7-2 | - | TGTGCTAACCGGGACACAACCTCCTACGAGCAGTACTTC | CANRDTTSYEQYF
TRBJ1-1 | medium-sized | TRBV25-1 | - | TGTGCCAGCAGTGAATGGGGGGCAGCTTTCTTT | CASSEWGAAFF